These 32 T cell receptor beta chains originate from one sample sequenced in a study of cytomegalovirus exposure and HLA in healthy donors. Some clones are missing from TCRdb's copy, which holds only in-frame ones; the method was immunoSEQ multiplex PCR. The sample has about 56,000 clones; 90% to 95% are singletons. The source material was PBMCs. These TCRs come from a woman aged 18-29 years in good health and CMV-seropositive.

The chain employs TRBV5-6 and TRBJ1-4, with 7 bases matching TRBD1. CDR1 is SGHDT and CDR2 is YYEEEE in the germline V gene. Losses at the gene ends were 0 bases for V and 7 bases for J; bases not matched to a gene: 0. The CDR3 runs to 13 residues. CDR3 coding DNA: TGTGCCAGCAGCTTGGACAGGGGTGAAAAACTGTTTTTT. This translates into CASSLDRGEKLFF.

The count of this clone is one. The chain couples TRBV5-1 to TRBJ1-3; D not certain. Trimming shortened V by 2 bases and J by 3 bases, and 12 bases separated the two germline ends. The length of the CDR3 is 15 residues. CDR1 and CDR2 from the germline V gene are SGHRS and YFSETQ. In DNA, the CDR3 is TGCGCCAGCAGCTTTATCCCGGGAGGTGGAAACACCATATATTTT. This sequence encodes CASSFIPGGGNTIYF.

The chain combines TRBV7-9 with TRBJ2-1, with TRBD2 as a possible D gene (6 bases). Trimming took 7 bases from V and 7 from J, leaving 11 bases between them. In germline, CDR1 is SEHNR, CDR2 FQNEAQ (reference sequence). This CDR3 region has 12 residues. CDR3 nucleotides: TGTGCCAGCACCCCGGGGGTTAATGAGCAGTTCTTC. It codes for CASTPGVNEQFF.

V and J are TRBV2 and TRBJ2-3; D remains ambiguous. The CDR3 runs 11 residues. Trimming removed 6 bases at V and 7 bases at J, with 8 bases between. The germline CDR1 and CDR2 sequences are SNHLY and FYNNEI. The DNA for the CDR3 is TGTGCCAGCAGCCCCACTTATACGCAGTATTTT. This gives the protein CASSPTYTQYF.

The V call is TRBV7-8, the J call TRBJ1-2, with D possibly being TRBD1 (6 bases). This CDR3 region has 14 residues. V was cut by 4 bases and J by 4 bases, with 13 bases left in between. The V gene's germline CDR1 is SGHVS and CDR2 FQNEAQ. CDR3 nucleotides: TGTGCCAGCAGCTATGTGGGGGGGGCCTATGGCTACACCTTC. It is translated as CASSYVGGAYGYTF.

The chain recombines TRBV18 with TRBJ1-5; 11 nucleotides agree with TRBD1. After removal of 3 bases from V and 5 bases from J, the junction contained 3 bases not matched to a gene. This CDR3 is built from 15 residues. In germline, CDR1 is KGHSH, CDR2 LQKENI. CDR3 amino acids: CASSPGQGVDQPQHF. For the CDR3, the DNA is TGTGCCAGCTCACCGGGACAGGGGGTAGATCAGCCCCAGCATTTT.

CDR3 sequence: CASSSGQTNTEAFF. The DNA of the CDR3 is TGTGCCAGCAGCTCGGGACAGACGAACACTGAAGCTTTCTTT. The V gene is TRBV5-6, the J gene TRBJ1-1, with 7 bases lining up with TRBD1. Losses at the gene ends were 3 bases for V and 1 base for J; bases not matched to a gene: 3. Germline V gene lookup returns CDR1 SGHDT and CDR2 YYEEEE. This CDR3 has 14 residues.

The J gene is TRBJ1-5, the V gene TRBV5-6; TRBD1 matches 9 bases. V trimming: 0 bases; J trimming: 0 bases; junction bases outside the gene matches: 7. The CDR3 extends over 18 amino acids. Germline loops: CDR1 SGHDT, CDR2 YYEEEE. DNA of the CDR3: TGTGCCAGCAGCTTGGTGGACAGGGGCTTTTATAGCAATCAGCCCCAGCATTTT. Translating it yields CASSLVDRGFYSNQPQHF. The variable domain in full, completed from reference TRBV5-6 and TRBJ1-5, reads DAGVTQSPTHLIKTRGQQVTLRCSPKSGHDTVSWYQQALGQGPQFIFQYYEEEERQRGNFPDRFSGHQFPNYSSELNVNALLLGDSALYLCASSLVDRGFYSNQPQHFGDGTRLSIL.

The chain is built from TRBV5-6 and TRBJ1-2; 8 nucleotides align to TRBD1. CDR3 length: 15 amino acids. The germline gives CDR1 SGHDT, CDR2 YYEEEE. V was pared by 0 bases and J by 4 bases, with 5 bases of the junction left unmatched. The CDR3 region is CASSLADRGPYGYTF. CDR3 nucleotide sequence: TGTGCCAGCAGCTTGGCCGACAGGGGCCCCTATGGCTACACCTTC.

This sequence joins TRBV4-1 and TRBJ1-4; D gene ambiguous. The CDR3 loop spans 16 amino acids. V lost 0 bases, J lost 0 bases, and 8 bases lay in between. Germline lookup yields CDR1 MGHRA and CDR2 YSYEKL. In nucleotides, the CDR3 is TGCGCCAGCAGCCAAGATCGGTCGTCAACTAATGAAAAACTGTTTTTT. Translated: CASSQDRSSTNEKLFF.

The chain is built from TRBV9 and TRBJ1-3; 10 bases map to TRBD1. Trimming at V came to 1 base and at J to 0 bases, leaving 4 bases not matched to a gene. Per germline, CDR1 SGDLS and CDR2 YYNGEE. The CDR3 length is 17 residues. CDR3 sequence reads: CASSVTRDRGSGNTIYF. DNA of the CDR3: TGTGCCAGCAGCGTAACCCGGGACAGGGGCTCTGGAAACACCATATATTTT.

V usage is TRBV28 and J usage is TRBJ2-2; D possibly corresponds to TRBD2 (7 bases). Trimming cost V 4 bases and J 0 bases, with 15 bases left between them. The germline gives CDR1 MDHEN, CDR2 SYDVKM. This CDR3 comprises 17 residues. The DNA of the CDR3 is TGTGCCAGCAGTTCCCCTTCGGGGGGCCCGAACACCGGGGAGCTGTTTTTT. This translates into CASSSPSGGPNTGELFF.

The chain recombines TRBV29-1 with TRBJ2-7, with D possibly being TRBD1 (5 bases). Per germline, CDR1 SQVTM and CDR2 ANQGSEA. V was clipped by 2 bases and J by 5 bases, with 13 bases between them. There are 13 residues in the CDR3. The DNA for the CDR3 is TGCAGCGTTGAATCCCCAGGGCTGGACGAGCAGTACTTC. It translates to CSVESPGLDEQYF.

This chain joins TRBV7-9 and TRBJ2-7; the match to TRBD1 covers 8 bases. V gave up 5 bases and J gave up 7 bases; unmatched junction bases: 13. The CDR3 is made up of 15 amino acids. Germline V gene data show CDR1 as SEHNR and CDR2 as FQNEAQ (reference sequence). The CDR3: CASSQSYRGEREQYF. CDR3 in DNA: TGTGCCAGCAGCCAGTCCTACAGGGGGGAGAGGGAGCAGTACTTC.

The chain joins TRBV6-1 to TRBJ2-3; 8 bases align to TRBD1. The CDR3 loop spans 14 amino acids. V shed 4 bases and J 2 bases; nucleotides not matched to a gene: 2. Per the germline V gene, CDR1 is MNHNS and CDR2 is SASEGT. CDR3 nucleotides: TGTGCCAGCAGTGGGGGACAGGACACAGATACGCAGTATTTT. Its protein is CASSGGQDTDTQYF.

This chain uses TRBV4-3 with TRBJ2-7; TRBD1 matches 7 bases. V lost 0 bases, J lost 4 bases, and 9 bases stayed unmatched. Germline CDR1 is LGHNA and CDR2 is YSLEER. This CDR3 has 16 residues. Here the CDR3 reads CASSQDEVRGSYEQYF. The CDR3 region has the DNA TGCGCCAGCAGCCAAGATGAAGTCAGGGGGAGTTACGAGCAGTACTTC.

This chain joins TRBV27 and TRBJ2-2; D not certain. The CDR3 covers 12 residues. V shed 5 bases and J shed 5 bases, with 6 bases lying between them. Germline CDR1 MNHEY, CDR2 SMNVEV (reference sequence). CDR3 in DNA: TGTGCCAGCAGTGGCAGAACCGGGGAGCTGTTTTTT. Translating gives CASSGRTGELFF.

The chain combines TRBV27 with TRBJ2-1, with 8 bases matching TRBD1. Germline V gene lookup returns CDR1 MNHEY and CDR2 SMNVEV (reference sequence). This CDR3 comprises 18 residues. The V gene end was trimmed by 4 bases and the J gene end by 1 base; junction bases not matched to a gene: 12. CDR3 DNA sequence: TGTGCCAGCAGTTACCTTAGACAGGGGAAGGGGTCCTACAATGAGCAGTTCTTC. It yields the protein CASSYLRQGKGSYNEQFF.

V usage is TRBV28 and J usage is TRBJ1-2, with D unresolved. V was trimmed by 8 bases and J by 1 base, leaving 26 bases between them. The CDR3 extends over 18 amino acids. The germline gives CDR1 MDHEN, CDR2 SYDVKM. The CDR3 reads CASSSTLSESGYNYGYTF. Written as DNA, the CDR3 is TGTGCCAGCTCGAGTACTCTTTCTGAGTCCGGGTATAACTATGGCTACACCTTC.

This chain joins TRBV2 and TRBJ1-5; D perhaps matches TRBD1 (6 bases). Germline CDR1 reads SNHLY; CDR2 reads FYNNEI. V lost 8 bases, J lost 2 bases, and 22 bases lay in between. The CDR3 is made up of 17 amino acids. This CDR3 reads CASSRRKGTIGNQPQHF. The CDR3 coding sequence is TGTGCCAGCTCCAGGCGCAAAGGGACAATAGGCAATCAGCCCCAGCATTTT.

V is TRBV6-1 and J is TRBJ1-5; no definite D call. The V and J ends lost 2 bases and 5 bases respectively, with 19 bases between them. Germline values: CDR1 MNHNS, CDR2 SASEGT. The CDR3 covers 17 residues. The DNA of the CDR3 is TGTGCCAGCAGTGAACCCCGGATTCGGGTCGGCGATCAGCCCCAGCATTTT. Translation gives CASSEPRIRVGDQPQHF.

The DNA for the CDR3 is TGTGCCAGCAGCCCCGGGACTAGCGGGGTTAATGAGCAGTTCTTC. It codes for CASSPGTSGVNEQFF. The V and J genes are TRBV6-1 and TRBJ2-1; 13 bases match TRBD2. The CDR3 loop spans 15 amino acids. In germline, CDR1 is MNHNS, CDR2 SASEGT. Trimming took 6 bases from V and 7 from J; bases not matched to a gene: 6.

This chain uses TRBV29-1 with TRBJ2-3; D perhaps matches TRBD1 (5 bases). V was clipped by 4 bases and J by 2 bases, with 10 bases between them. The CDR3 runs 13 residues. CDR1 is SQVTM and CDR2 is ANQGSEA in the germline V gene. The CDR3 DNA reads TGCAGCGTTGCTAGACAGTACACAGATACGCAGTATTTT. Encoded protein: CSVARQYTDTQYF.

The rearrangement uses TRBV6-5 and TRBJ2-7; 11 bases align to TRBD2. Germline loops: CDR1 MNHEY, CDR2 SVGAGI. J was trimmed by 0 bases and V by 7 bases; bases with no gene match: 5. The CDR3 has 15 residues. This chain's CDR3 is CASTLSGGGSYEQYF. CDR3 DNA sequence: TGTGCCAGCACCCTTAGCGGGGGGGGCTCCTACGAGCAGTACTTC.

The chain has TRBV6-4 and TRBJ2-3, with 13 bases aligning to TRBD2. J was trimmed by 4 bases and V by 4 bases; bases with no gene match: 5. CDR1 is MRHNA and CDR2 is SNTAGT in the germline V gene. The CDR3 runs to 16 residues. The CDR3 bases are TGTGCCAGCAGTGGACTAGCGGGGGGTCACCCAGATACGCAGTATTTT. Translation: CASSGLAGGHPDTQYF.

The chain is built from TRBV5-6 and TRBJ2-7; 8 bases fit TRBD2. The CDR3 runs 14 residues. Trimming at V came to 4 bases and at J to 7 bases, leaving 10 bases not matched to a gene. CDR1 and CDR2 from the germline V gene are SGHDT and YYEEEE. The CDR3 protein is CASSLSGVAMEQYF. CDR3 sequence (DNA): TGTGCCAGCAGCCTTAGCGGGGTTGCCATGGAGCAGTACTTC.

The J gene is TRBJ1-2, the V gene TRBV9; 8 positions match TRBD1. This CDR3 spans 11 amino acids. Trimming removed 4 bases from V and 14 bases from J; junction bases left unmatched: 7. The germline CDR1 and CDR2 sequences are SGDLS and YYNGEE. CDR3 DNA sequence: TGTGCCAGCAGCCCCCGGACAGGGCCGACCTTC. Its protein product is CASSPRTGPTF.

Here the CDR3 DNA reads TGCGCCAGCAGTGAGCCGAGGGGGTCTGGGCAAGAGACCCAGTACTTC. It encodes CASSEPRGSGQETQYF. This rearrangement joins TRBV10-1 to TRBJ2-5; possible D gene TRBD1, 6 bases. The CDR3 consists of 16 residues. Germline CDR1 and CDR2: WNHNN and SYGVQD (reference sequence). Trimming cost V 2 bases and J 2 bases, with 15 bases left between them.

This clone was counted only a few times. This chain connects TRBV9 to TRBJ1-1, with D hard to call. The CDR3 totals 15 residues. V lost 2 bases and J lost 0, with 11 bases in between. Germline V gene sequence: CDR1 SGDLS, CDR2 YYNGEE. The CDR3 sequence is CASSVETYMNTEAFF. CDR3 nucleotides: TGTGCCAGCAGCGTGGAGACCTACATGAACACTGAAGCTTTCTTT.

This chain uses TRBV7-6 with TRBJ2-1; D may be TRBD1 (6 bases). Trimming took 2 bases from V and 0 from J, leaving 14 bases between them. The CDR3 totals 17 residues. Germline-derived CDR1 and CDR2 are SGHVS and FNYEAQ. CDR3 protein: CASSLRTRGSSYNEQFF. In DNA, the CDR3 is TGTGCCAGCAGCTTAAGGACCAGGGGAAGCTCCTACAATGAGCAGTTCTTC.

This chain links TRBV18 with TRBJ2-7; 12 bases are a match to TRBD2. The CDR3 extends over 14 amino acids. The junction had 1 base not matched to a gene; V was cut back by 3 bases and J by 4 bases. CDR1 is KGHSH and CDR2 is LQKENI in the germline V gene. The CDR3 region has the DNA TGTGCCAGCTCACCGACTAGCGGGGGATACGAGCAGTACTTC. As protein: CASSPTSGGYEQYF.

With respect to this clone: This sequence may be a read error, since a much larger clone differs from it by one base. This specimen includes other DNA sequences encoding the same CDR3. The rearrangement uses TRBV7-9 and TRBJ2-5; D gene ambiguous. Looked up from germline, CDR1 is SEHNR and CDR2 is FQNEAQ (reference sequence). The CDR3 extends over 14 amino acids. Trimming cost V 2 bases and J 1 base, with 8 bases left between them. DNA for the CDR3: TGTGCCAGCAGCTTATCCTACGGCCAAGAGACCCAGTACTTC. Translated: CASSLSYGQETQYF.